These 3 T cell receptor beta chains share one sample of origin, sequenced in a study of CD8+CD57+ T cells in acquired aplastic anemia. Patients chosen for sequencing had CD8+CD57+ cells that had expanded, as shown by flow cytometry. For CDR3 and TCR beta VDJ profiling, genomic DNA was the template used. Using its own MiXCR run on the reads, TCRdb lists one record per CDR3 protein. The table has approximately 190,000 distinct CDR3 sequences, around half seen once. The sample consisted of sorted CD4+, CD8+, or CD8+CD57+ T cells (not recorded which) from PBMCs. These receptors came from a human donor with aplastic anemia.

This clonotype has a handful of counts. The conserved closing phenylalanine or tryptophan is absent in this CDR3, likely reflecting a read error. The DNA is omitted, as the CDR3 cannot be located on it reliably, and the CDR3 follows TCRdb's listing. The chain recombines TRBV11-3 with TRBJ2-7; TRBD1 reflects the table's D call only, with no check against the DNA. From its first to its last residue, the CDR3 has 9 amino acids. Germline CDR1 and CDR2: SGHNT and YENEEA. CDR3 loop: CASSPALGT.

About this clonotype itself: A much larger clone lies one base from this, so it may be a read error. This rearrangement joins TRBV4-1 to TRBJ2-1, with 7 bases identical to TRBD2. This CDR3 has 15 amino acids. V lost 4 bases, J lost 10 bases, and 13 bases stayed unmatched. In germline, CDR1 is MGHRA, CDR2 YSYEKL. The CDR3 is CASSPTGLSGGEQFF. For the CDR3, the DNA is TGCGCCAGCAGCCCAACGGGACTATCGGGAGGAGAGCAGTTCTTC.

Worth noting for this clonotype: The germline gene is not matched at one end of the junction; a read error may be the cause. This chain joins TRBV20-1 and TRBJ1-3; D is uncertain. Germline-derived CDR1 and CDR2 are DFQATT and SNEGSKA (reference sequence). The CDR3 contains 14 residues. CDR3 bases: TGCAGTGCCAGAGGGCCGATCTCAGGAAACACCATATATTTT. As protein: CSARGPISGNTIYF.